The 30 T cell receptor beta chains listed next were all sequenced from one sample in a study of STAT5B mutations in CD4+ large granular lymphocyte leukemia (dated by TCRdb to between 2021 and 2024). The library came from the immunoSEQ multiplex PCR assay. The clones in this table, taken by TCRdb from immuneACCESS, are in-frame only. Not every clone is retained; where verified, under half of the shortfall comes from an unresolved V gene, and the cause of the rest is unknown. The sample table shows just under 20,000 clones, and 70% to 85% are seen once. Of the sample, roughly 13% is held by the ten largest clones. Sequencing used CD4+ T cells from blood buffy coats. These receptors all stem from a human donor in good health.

A single count supports this clone. The chain couples TRBV6-5 to TRBJ1-1; D possibly corresponds to TRBD1 (6 bases). Trimming left V 4 bases short and J 13 bases short, with 16 bases between. From germline, CDR1 is MNHEY and CDR2 SVGAGI. The CDR3 is made up of 12 amino acids. The CDR3 here is CASSSPTGSNFF. The CDR3 DNA follows: TGTGCCAGCAGTTCCCCAACAGGGTCAAATTTCTTT.

The chain links TRBV29-1 to TRBJ2-6; D remains ambiguous. The CDR3 is made up of 13 amino acids. CDR1 and CDR2 from the germline V gene are SQVTM and ANQGSEA. Between the trimmed V and J ends, which lost 6 bases and 0 bases, there was a span of 6 bases. This CDR3 reads CSVGTSGANVLTF. The CDR3 nucleotides are TGCAGCGTCGGAACCTCTGGGGCCAACGTCCTGACTTTC. The full variable domain, rest sourced from reference TRBV29-1 and TRBJ2-6, is SAVISQKPSRDICQRGTSLTIQCQVDSQVTMMFWYRQQPGQSLTLIATANQGSEATYESGFVIDKFPISRPNLTFSTLTVSNMSPEDSSIYLCSVGTSGANVLTFGAGSRLTVL.

The J gene is TRBJ2-4, the V gene TRBV5-4; 7 positions agree with TRBD1. Germline CDR1 is SGHNT and CDR2 is YYREEE (reference sequence). CDR3 length: 15 amino acids. Trimming at V came to 4 bases and at J to 1 base, leaving 5 bases not matched to a gene. Here the CDR3 DNA reads TGTGCCAGCAGCCAGAAACAGGGGGCCAAAAACATTCAGTACTTC. Amino acids: CASSQKQGAKNIQYF.

The rearrangement links TRBV2 to TRBJ2-7; 16 bases are shared with TRBD2. Germline CDR1 and CDR2: SNHLY and FYNNEI. V gave up 11 bases and J gave up 4 bases; unmatched junction bases: 11. This CDR3 comprises 16 residues. The CDR3 here is CAGFGTSGRVDYEQYF. In DNA form, the CDR3 reads TGTGCCGGCTTTGGGACTAGCGGGAGGGTCGATTACGAGCAGTACTTC.

J is TRBJ2-6 and V is TRBV10-3, with D perhaps assigned TRBD1 or TRBD2 (6 bases each). The CDR3 runs to 17 residues. From germline, CDR1 is ENHRY and CDR2 SYGVKD. V was pared by 6 bases and J by 0 bases, with 15 bases between. The CDR3 reads CAIRSGGYHSGANVLTF. CDR3 in DNA: TGTGCCATCAGGTCCGGGGGCTACCACTCTGGGGCCAACGTCCTGACTTTC.

V gene TRBV19 combines with J gene TRBJ1-2, with D hard to call. The CDR3 is 12 residues long. Trimming left V 3 bases short and J 4 bases short, with 6 bases between. The germline V gene encodes CDR1 LNHDA and CDR2 SQIVND (reference sequence). CDR3 loop: CASSIELYGYTF. The CDR3 nucleotides are TGTGCCAGTAGTATCGAGCTCTATGGCTACACCTTC.

The chain carries TRBV7-6 and TRBJ1-4, with D unclear. The V gene lost 4 bases and the J gene lost 5 bases, with 17 bases spanning the gap. This CDR3 comprises 16 residues. CDR1 SGHVS and CDR2 FNYEAQ come from the germline V gene. The CDR3 nucleotides read TGTGCCAGCAGCTCAGTCAATTGGCAACCAAATGAAAAACTGTTTTTT. This translates into CASSSVNWQPNEKLFF.

V gene TRBV2 combines with J gene TRBJ2-1; D is possibly TRBD1 (5 bases). V lost 8 bases and J 6 bases, leaving 14 bases between the germline ends. The length of the CDR3 is 13 residues. Germline lookup yields CDR1 SNHLY and CDR2 FYNNEI. The chain's CDR3 is CASRAGIGNEQFF. DNA of the CDR3: TGTGCCAGCCGGGCAGGGATAGGCAATGAGCAGTTCTTC.

This chain uses TRBV9 with TRBJ1-5, with a weak D call TRBD1 (5 bases). V gave up 0 bases and J gave up 4 bases, with 11 bases separating them. Germline V gives CDR1 SGDLS, CDR2 YYNGEE. The CDR3 has 15 residues. The CDR3 protein is CASSVATGPNQPQHF. CDR3 bases: TGTGCCAGCAGCGTAGCGACGGGACCTAATCAGCCCCAGCATTTT. The variable domain in full, completed from reference TRBV9 and TRBJ1-5, reads DSGVTQTPKHLITATGQRVTLRCSPRSGDLSVYWYQQSLDQGLQFLIQYYNGEERAKGNILERFSAQQFPDLHSELNLSSLELGDSALYFCASSVATGPNQPQHFGDGTRLSIL.

The V and J genes are TRBV6-1 and TRBJ2-2, with D possibly matching TRBD1 (5 bases). The length of the CDR3 is 11 residues. V lost 7 bases and J 8 bases, leaving 8 bases between the germline ends. The V gene's germline CDR1 is MNHNS and CDR2 SASEGT. Here the CDR3 reads CASTRAGELFF. In DNA form, the CDR3 reads TGTGCCAGCACCAGGGCAGGGGAGCTGTTTTTT.

This clone was observed a few times. The CDR3 is CASSGDRQETQYF. The CDR3 DNA sequence: TGTGCCAGCAGTGGGGACAGACAAGAGACCCAGTACTTC. The V call is TRBV11-3, the J call TRBJ2-5; TRBD1 matches 7 bases. Germline V gives CDR1 SGHNT, CDR2 YENEEA. The CDR3 spans 13 residues. V lost 6 bases and J lost 2; bases outside the gene matches: 3.

The chain is built from TRBV19 and TRBJ1-2; D gene unclear. Germline CDR1 reads LNHDA; CDR2 reads SQIVND (reference sequence). V lost 7 bases and J 4 bases, leaving 10 bases between the germline ends. The CDR3 has 12 residues. CDR3: CASNGLIYGYTF. The CDR3 nucleotides are TGTGCCAGTAACGGACTTATCTATGGCTACACCTTC.

The chain has TRBV19 and TRBJ2-1; 7 bases map to TRBD1. The CDR3 consists of 15 residues. The V and J ends lost 5 bases and 7 bases, in that order; junction bases with no gene match: 11. The V gene's germline CDR1 is LNHDA and CDR2 SQIVND (reference sequence). CDR3 coding DNA: TGTGCCAGTAGTTTAGGGGGCGCAGGCGGGAATGAGCAGTTCTTC. Residues: CASSLGGAGGNEQFF.

This chain uses TRBV27 with TRBJ2-5; 12 bases align to TRBD1. J gave up 5 bases and V 4 bases, and 5 bases lay outside the gene matches. The CDR3 loop spans 15 amino acids. Germline values: CDR1 MNHEY, CDR2 SMNVEV (reference sequence). The DNA for the CDR3 is TGTGCCAGCAGTTCCCCCGGGACAGGGGGCGAGACCCAGTACTTC. Translated: CASSSPGTGGETQYF.

The chain carries TRBV5-1 and TRBJ1-1, with 7 bases lining up with TRBD1. The CDR3 has 16 residues. With 4 bases clipped from V and 0 bases from J, the junction kept 9 bases outside the gene matches. From germline, CDR1 is SGHRS and CDR2 YFSETQ. This chain's CDR3 is CASSQPPGTVNTEAFF. Here the CDR3 DNA reads TGCGCCAGCAGCCAGCCTCCGGGGACAGTGAACACTGAAGCTTTCTTT.

The chain couples TRBV5-5 to TRBJ2-5; 10 bases fit TRBD1. Germline V gene lookup returns CDR1 SGHKS and CDR2 YYEKEE (reference sequence). V shed 0 bases and J 1 base; nucleotides not matched to a gene: 6. The CDR3 sequence is 17 residues long. The CDR3 DNA is TGTGCCAGCAGCTTGGCCCCCGGGACAGGGGTCCAAGAGACCCAGTACTTC. Protein sequence: CASSLAPGTGVQETQYF.

The rearrangement links TRBV7-7 to TRBJ2-3; no clear D gene. V was trimmed by 5 bases and J by 0 bases, leaving 9 bases between them. CDR1 is SSHAT, CDR2 FNYEAQ, per germline (reference sequence). The CDR3 has 14 amino acids. The CDR3 sequence is CASSLSGSTDTQYF. In DNA, the CDR3 is TGTGCCAGCAGCCTCTCCGGTAGCACAGATACGCAGTATTTT.

CDR3 sequence (DNA): TGTGCCAGCAGCAATACAGGGGTTCAGCCCCAGCATTTT. Translation gives CASSNTGVQPQHF. This chain connects TRBV7-9 to TRBJ1-5; 7 nucleotides line up with TRBD1. Trimming at V came to 5 bases and at J to 6 bases, leaving 4 bases not matched to a gene. CDR1 and CDR2 (germline): SEHNR, FQNEAQ (reference sequence). The CDR3 is 13 residues long.

This clone appeared a few times. DNA for the CDR3: TGTGCCAGCAGGCCGGGACAGGGCAATCAGCCCCAGCATTTT. It is translated as CASRPGQGNQPQHF. This rearrangement joins TRBV6-1 to TRBJ1-5; 8 bases are a match to TRBD1. Germline CDR1 reads MNHNS; CDR2 reads SASEGT. This CDR3 is built from 14 residues. The J segment lost 2 bases and the V segment lost 6 bases, leaving 3 bases of the junction unmatched.

The V gene is TRBV11-2, the J gene TRBJ2-3; the match to TRBD2 covers 8 bases. Per germline, CDR1 SGHAT and CDR2 FQNNGV. With V trimmed by 5 bases and J by 4 bases, 8 bases remained unmatched. The CDR3 has 15 residues. As DNA, the CDR3 is TGTGCCAGCAGCCCAAGCGGGAGAGGTTCAGATACGCAGTATTTT. The encoded protein is CASSPSGRGSDTQYF.

This chain uses TRBV10-3 with TRBJ1-2; a possible D gene is TRBD1 (5 bases). Germline CDR1 and CDR2: ENHRY and SYGVKD. There are 13 residues in the CDR3. The V and J ends lost 6 bases and 1 base respectively, with 9 bases between them. CDR3 protein: CAISPDSNYGYTF. The CDR3 coding sequence is TGTGCCATCAGCCCAGACAGTAACTATGGCTACACCTTC.

The CDR3 DNA reads TGCGCCAGCAGCCAAGCCGTCACAGGGGCCTATGGCTACACCTTC. Residues: CASSQAVTGAYGYTF. J is TRBJ1-2 and V is TRBV4-1; 7 bases align to TRBD1. J was trimmed by 4 bases and V by 1 base; bases with no gene match: 6. The CDR3 consists of 15 residues. Germline V gene lookup returns CDR1 MGHRA and CDR2 YSYEKL.

CDR3 amino acids: CSGSRETEQFF. CDR3 coding DNA: TGCAGTGGGTCCCGGGAGACTGAGCAGTTCTTC. The chain has TRBV20-1 and TRBJ2-1; weak D call: TRBD2 (6 bases). The V end lost 7 bases, the J end lost 9 bases, and 13 bases lay between the germline ends. Germline CDR1 and CDR2: DFQATT and SNEGSKA (reference sequence). This CDR3 spans 11 amino acids.

This clone showed up just a few times. This chain links TRBV29-1 with TRBJ2-2; TRBD1 agrees at 8 bases. The CDR3 spans 15 residues. Trimming removed 5 bases from V and 2 bases from J; junction bases left unmatched: 7. CDR1 SQVTM and CDR2 ANQGSEA come from the germline V gene. CDR3 loop: CSVRNTGGNTGELFF. The CDR3 DNA sequence: TGCAGCGTTCGGAACACAGGGGGTAACACCGGGGAGCTGTTTTTT.

This clone was counted between two and nine times. The chain joins TRBV6-6 to TRBJ2-7; the D gene could be TRBD1 or TRBD2 (6 bases each). CDR1 MNHNY and CDR2 SVGAGI come from the germline V gene (reference sequence). The CDR3 runs to 12 residues. Trimming left V 7 bases short and J 3 bases short, with 10 bases between. The CDR3 DNA is TGTGCCAGCAAGGGGGGACTCTACGAGCAGTACTTC. Encoded protein: CASKGGLYEQYF.

CDR3 residues: CASSLRDRAPLNTEAFF. The DNA of the CDR3 is TGTGCCAGCAGCCTCAGGGACAGGGCCCCCTTGAACACTGAAGCTTTCTTT. The J gene is TRBJ1-1, the V gene TRBV21-1; the table names TRBD1, a call not compared with the DNA. TRBV21-1 is assigned pseudogene status. The CDR3 covers 17 residues.

The chain employs TRBV6-5 and TRBJ1-4, with 9 nucleotides matching TRBD1. In germline, CDR1 is MNHEY, CDR2 SVGAGI. There are 14 residues in the CDR3. After removal of 4 bases from V and 7 bases from J, the junction contained 4 bases not matched to a gene. CDR3 sequence: CASSSKDRGEKLFF. CDR3 DNA sequence: TGTGCCAGCAGTTCAAAGGACAGGGGTGAAAAACTGTTTTTT.

The chain carries TRBV5-4 and TRBJ1-2; no clear D gene. V was clipped by 0 bases and J by 1 base, with 10 bases between them. The germline V gene encodes CDR1 SGHNT and CDR2 YYREEE (reference sequence). CDR3 length: 15 residues. The CDR3 DNA reads TGTGCCAGCAGCTTGGAAGGAGTTAGTAACTATGGCTACACCTTC. The encoded protein is CASSLEGVSNYGYTF.

Regarding this clone: Other DNA sequences in this specimen translate into the identical CDR3. The rearrangement joins TRBV6-5 to TRBJ2-6; no definite D call. Germline assignment: CDR1 MNHEY and CDR2 SVGAGI. CDR3 length: 15 amino acids. Trimming removed 1 base from V and 6 bases from J, with 10 bases in between. As DNA, the CDR3 is TGTGCCAGCAGTTACTGGCAGGATGTGGCCAACGTCCTGACTTTC. Translation gives CASSYWQDVANVLTF.

The chain recombines TRBV4-2 with TRBJ2-7; D call uncertain. The V end was cut by 0 bases, the J end by 6 bases, with 12 bases between. CDR1 is LGHNA, CDR2 YNFKEQ, per germline. This CDR3 is built from 14 residues. The CDR3 DNA reads as TGTGCCAGCAGCCAAGAACTCGCCCAAACCGAGCAGTACTTC. Translating it yields CASSQELAQTEQYF.